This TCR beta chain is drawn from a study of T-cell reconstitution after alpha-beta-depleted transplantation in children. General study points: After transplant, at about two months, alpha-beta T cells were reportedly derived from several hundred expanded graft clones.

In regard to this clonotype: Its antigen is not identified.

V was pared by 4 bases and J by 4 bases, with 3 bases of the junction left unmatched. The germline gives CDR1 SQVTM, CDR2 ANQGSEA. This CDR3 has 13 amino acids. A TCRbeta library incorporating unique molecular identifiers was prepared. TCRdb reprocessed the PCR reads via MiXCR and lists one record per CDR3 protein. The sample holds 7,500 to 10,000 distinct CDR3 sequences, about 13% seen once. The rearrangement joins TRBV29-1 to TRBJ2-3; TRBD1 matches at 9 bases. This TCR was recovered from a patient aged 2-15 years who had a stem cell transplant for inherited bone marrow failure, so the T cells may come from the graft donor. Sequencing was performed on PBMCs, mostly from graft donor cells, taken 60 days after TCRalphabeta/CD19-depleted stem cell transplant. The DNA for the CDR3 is TGCAGCGTTGCGGGACAGGGTGCAGATACGCAGTATTTT. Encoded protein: CSVAGQGADTQYF.